The following is a T cell receptor beta chain sequence with its context. Its antigen is still unknown. These data come from a study of shared clonotypes between healthy human individuals. The study, taken as a whole, reports: It was the non-shared clonotypes that had lower generation probabilities than clonotypes shared by all four donors. Large sequencing depth failed to make sorted-subset sequencing complete, rarefaction showed.

Partitioning of CD4+ cells yielded a CD45RA+ naive subset and a CD45RA-negative memory subset. Unmatched junction bases numbered 12, after V lost 7 bases and J lost 7 bases. Germline assignment: CDR1 MNHNY and CDR2 SVGAGI (reference sequence). This CDR3 spans 14 amino acids. The authors' processing: Junction-only sequences without quality scores were provided by ImmunoSEQ, so filtering was different. Profiling relied on immunoSEQ multiplex PCR, and the TCRdb table lists in-frame clones only, not all of them. V and J calls and clone size come straight from that table; D and trimming were deduced from the DNA. Of millions of clones in the sample, around 90% were seen once.

Sequencing used naive CD4+ T cells sorted from blood. Noted subset: CD45RA+ positively selected. V is TRBV6-6 and J is TRBJ2-5; 7 bases fit TRBD2. The receptor's source is a man younger than 30 in good health. For the CDR3, the DNA is TGTGCCAGCACCCGTAGCGGACTAGGTGGGACCCAGTACTTC. Translated: CASTRSGLGGTQYF.